A selection of T cell receptor beta chains follows, all from one sample in a study of metastatic and nonmetastatic thyroid tumors. Via MiXCR, TCRdb re-called the PCR reads. Seen here are about 35,000 clones, more than 15% observed once, and the top ten hold approximately 20%. The sample taken for sequencing was blood. These TCRs come from a female donor with papillary thyroid cancer or a benign thyroid nodule (not recorded which). Some clones in this sample may be carry-over from other donors' samples. Both conserved end residues are part of each CDR3. A D gene is named only where the DNA matches it firmly. The listing skips clone size in some rows; elsewhere it reads once, few, many or a size class.

v_call: TRBV4-1; d_call: .; j_call: TRBJ2-1; clone_size: many; cdr3_nt: TGCGCCAGCAGCCAAGATGAGGTAAACTACAATGAGCAGTTCTTC; cdr3_aa: CASSQDEVNYNEQFF
v_call: TRBV28; d_call: .; j_call: TRBJ2-3; clone_size: many; cdr3_nt: TGTGCCAGCAGTTTGGAGGCGGGCGGGTACACAGATACGCAGTATTTT; cdr3_aa: CASSLEAGGYTDTQYF
v_call: TRBV5-1; d_call: .; j_call: TRBJ1-2; clone_size: .; cdr3_nt: TGCGCCAGCAGCTTGGACGGAAAAGGCTACACCTTC; cdr3_aa: CASSLDGKGYTF
v_call: TRBV20-1; d_call: .; j_call: TRBJ2-7; clone_size: .; cdr3_nt: TGCAGTGCCCGGCGGGCTATATCCTACGAGCAGTACTTC; cdr3_aa: CSARRAISYEQYF
v_call: TRBV6-1; d_call: .; j_call: TRBJ2-3; clone_size: few; cdr3_nt: TGTGCCAGCATCCTCCAAGGGCCTAGCACAGATACGCAGTATTTT; cdr3_aa: CASILQGPSTDTQYF
v_call: TRBV6-1; d_call: .; j_call: TRBJ1-6; clone_size: few; cdr3_nt: TGTGCCATCAGGGCCTGGCCCTATAATTCACCCCTCCACTTT; cdr3_aa: CAIRAWPYNSPLHF
v_call: TRBV28; d_call: TRBD1; j_call: TRBJ1-2; clone_size: many; cdr3_nt: TGTGCCAGCAGGACAGGGGTGCGCTATGGCTACACCTTC; cdr3_aa: CASRTGVRYGYTF
v_call: TRBV5-1; d_call: .; j_call: TRBJ2-7; clone_size: many; cdr3_nt: TGCGCCAGCAGCCGACGTGAGGGAGGGGGCTTATACGAGCAGTACTTC; cdr3_aa: CASSRREGGGLYEQYF
v_call: TRBV11-2; d_call: TRBD1; j_call: TRBJ2-2; clone_size: many; cdr3_nt: TGTGCCAGCAGCCGGGAAGGACAGGGGTCTCCCGGGGAGCTGTTTTTT; cdr3_aa: CASSREGQGSPGELFF
v_call: TRBV6-2/TRBV6-3; d_call: .; j_call: TRBJ2-7; clone_size: few; cdr3_nt: TGTGCCAGCCGGGTGGGGTTTCCCCAGGTTGTCTACGAGCAGTACTTC; cdr3_aa: CASRVGFPQVVYEQYF
v_call: TRBV11-1; d_call: TRBD1; j_call: TRBJ2-1; clone_size: many; cdr3_nt: TGTGCCAGCAGCTCGGGGACAGAGAGCTCCTACAATGAGCAGTTCTTC; cdr3_aa: CASSSGTESSYNEQFF
v_call: TRBV6-1; d_call: .; j_call: TRBJ2-2; clone_size: .; cdr3_nt: TGTGCCGGCATAATGGTGGGCGGGGAGCTGTTTTTT; cdr3_aa: CAGIMVGGELFF
v_call: TRBV18; d_call: .; j_call: TRBJ2-4; clone_size: .; cdr3_nt: TGTGCCAGCTCACCAATGCAGGTGGGGGACATTCAGTACTTC; cdr3_aa: CASSPMQVGDIQYF
v_call: TRBV6-4; d_call: TRBD2; j_call: TRBJ2-3; clone_size: .; cdr3_nt: TGTGCCAGCAGTGCTAGCGGAGAGAGAGATACGCAGTATTTT; cdr3_aa: CASSASGERDTQYF
v_call: TRBV6-2/TRBV6-3; d_call: TRBD2; j_call: TRBJ2-1; clone_size: many; cdr3_nt: TGTGCCAGCAGTTACGCGGGAGGAGGTAATGAGCAGTTCTTC; cdr3_aa: CASSYAGGGNEQFF
v_call: TRBV20-1; d_call: TRBD2; j_call: TRBJ2-1; clone_size: many; cdr3_nt: TGCAGTGCTATTCGTCTAGCGGGGGACTACAATGAGCAGTTCTTC; cdr3_aa: CSAIRLAGDYNEQFF
v_call: TRBV9; d_call: TRBD1; j_call: TRBJ1-4; clone_size: many; cdr3_nt: TGTGCCAGCACCGAGGGAACAGGGGGTGAAAAACTGTTTTTT; cdr3_aa: CASTEGTGGEKLFF
v_call: TRBV7-3; d_call: .; j_call: TRBJ2-7; clone_size: many; cdr3_nt: TGTGCCAGCAGTACCCAAATGGGGAGCGAGCAGTACTTC; cdr3_aa: CASSTQMGSEQYF
v_call: TRBV6-1; d_call: .; j_call: TRBJ1-6; clone_size: medium-sized; cdr3_nt: TGTGCCAGCAGTGAAGCGCGGGGGGGCGGTTCACCCCTCCACTTT; cdr3_aa: CASSEARGGGSPLHF
v_call: TRBV20-1; d_call: .; j_call: TRBJ2-3; clone_size: .; cdr3_nt: TGCAGTGCTAGAGATGGTCGGGAGCGAACAGATACGCAGTATTTT; cdr3_aa: CSARDGRERTDTQYF
v_call: TRBV10-3; d_call: TRBD2; j_call: TRBJ2-7; clone_size: medium-sized; cdr3_nt: TGTGCCAGCATCGGGACTAGCGGGAGGGGGACCTACGAGCAGTACTTC; cdr3_aa: CASIGTSGRGTYEQYF
v_call: TRBV7-2; d_call: .; j_call: TRBJ2-7; clone_size: many; cdr3_nt: TGTGCCAGCAGCCTAGGTGGCGGAGCTTACGAGCAGTACTTC; cdr3_aa: CASSLGGGAYEQYF
v_call: TRBV28; d_call: .; j_call: TRBJ2-7; clone_size: many; cdr3_nt: TGTGCCAGCAGTAAGGGACGTTTAGCGCAGTACTTC; cdr3_aa: CASSKGRLAQYF
v_call: TRBV5-6; d_call: .; j_call: TRBJ2-3; clone_size: many; cdr3_nt: TGTGCCAGCAGCTTCACTGCGCGGGGTACGCAGTATTTT; cdr3_aa: CASSFTARGTQYF
v_call: TRBV12-3/TRBV12-4; d_call: .; j_call: TRBJ1-5; clone_size: many; cdr3_nt: TGTGCCAGCAGCCCCAACTTTGGCAATCAGCCCCAGCATTTT; cdr3_aa: CASSPNFGNQPQHF
v_call: TRBV28; d_call: .; j_call: TRBJ2-6; clone_size: few; cdr3_nt: TGTGCCAGCGGGGGCGTGGGGGGAGACTCGTGTGCCAACTTCCTGACTTTC; cdr3_aa: CASGGVGGDSCANFLTF
v_call: TRBV7-2; d_call: TRBD2; j_call: TRBJ2-3; clone_size: many; cdr3_nt: TGTGCCAGCAGCTTACTTAGCGGGAGAGAAGATACGCAGTATTTT; cdr3_aa: CASSLLSGREDTQYF
v_call: TRBV5-1; d_call: TRBD2; j_call: TRBJ2-5; clone_size: many; cdr3_nt: TGCGCCAGCAGCCCCGGACTAGCGGGAGTAGGCGAGACCCAGTACTTC; cdr3_aa: CASSPGLAGVGETQYF
v_call: TRBV6-2/TRBV6-3; d_call: TRBD2; j_call: TRBJ2-5; clone_size: .; cdr3_nt: TGTGCAAGCAGTTACGGCGGGGAGGGAGAGACCCAGTACTTC; cdr3_aa: CASSYGGEGETQYF
v_call: TRBV28; d_call: .; j_call: TRBJ2-7; clone_size: medium-sized; cdr3_nt: TGTGCCAGCAGTTTGTCATTGGAAGGGATCCACGAGCAGTACTTC; cdr3_aa: CASSLSLEGIHEQYF
v_call: TRBV29-1; d_call: .; j_call: TRBJ1-2; clone_size: many; cdr3_nt: TGCAGCGTTCGCTATAACTATGGCTACACCTTC; cdr3_aa: CSVRYNYGYTF
v_call: TRBV12-3/TRBV12-4; d_call: .; j_call: TRBJ2-1; clone_size: few; cdr3_nt: TGTGCCAGCAGTCCCAGACTATACAATGAACAGTTCTTC; cdr3_aa: CASSPRLYNEQFF
v_call: TRBV6-5; d_call: .; j_call: TRBJ2-1; clone_size: few; cdr3_nt: TGTGCCAGCAGTTACCCCAGAGGCTATGAGCAGTTCTTC; cdr3_aa: CASSYPRGYEQFF
v_call: TRBV19; d_call: TRBD1; j_call: TRBJ2-7; clone_size: many; cdr3_nt: TGTGCCAGTAGTCTTCACGGCCCCGGGACAGGGACCGGGGACGAGCAGTACTTC; cdr3_aa: CASSLHGPGTGTGDEQYF
v_call: TRBV24-1; d_call: .; j_call: TRBJ2-6; clone_size: .; cdr3_nt: .; cdr3_aa: CATFGSGANVPTF
v_call: TRBV5-4; d_call: .; j_call: TRBJ2-3; clone_size: many; cdr3_nt: TGTGCCAGCAGCCGCGAGCCAAGCACAGATACGCAGTATTTT; cdr3_aa: CASSREPSTDTQYF
v_call: TRBV4-2; d_call: .; j_call: TRBJ1-5; clone_size: .; cdr3_nt: TGTGCCAGCAGCCAAGAGACCGGGACGGGAGATGGAATGCAGCCCCAGCATTTT; cdr3_aa: CASSQETGTGDGMQPQHF
v_call: TRBV20-1; d_call: .; j_call: TRBJ2-7; clone_size: .; cdr3_nt: TGCAGTGCTAGAGATCGACTCAGACCCGACTACGAGCAGTACTTC; cdr3_aa: CSARDRLRPDYEQYF
v_call: TRBV4-1; d_call: .; j_call: TRBJ2-1; clone_size: .; cdr3_nt: TGCGCCAGCAGCCAAGGGAGGTGGTATGAGCAGTTCTTC; cdr3_aa: CASSQGRWYEQFF
v_call: TRBV3-1; d_call: .; j_call: TRBJ1-1; clone_size: many; cdr3_nt: TGTGCCAGCAGCCATCTCGACAGCAGTACTGAAGCTTTCTTT; cdr3_aa: CASSHLDSSTEAFF
v_call: TRBV7-9; d_call: .; j_call: TRBJ1-1; clone_size: many; cdr3_nt: TGTGCCAGCAGCTCCACCCCGCAACAACAGGGCGGGGGGCTGAACACTGAAGCTTTCTTT; cdr3_aa: CASSSTPQQQGGGLNTEAFF
v_call: TRBV7-2; d_call: .; j_call: TRBJ2-1; clone_size: many; cdr3_nt: TGTGCCAGCAGCTTAGCGCGGAACCTCAATGAGCAGTTCTTC; cdr3_aa: CASSLARNLNEQFF
v_call: TRBV6-2/TRBV6-3; d_call: .; j_call: TRBJ2-3; clone_size: .; cdr3_nt: TGTGCCAGCAGTTATGTAGCGGAGTCCATATATACGCAGTATTTT; cdr3_aa: CASSYVAESIYTQYF
v_call: TRBV5-1; d_call: .; j_call: TRBJ2-6; clone_size: .; cdr3_nt: TGCGCCAGCATCTTGGGGGACACTTTCTCTGGGGCCAACGTCCTTACTTTC; cdr3_aa: CASILGDTFSGANVLTF
v_call: TRBV6-1; d_call: .; j_call: TRBJ2-3; clone_size: .; cdr3_nt: TGTGCCAGCAGGAAGTCCGTTGGACTAACAACAGATACGCAGTATTTT; cdr3_aa: CASRKSVGLTTDTQYF
v_call: TRBV4-1; d_call: .; j_call: TRBJ2-3; clone_size: many; cdr3_nt: TGCGCCAGCAGCCAAGTGATAGATACGCAGTATTTT; cdr3_aa: CASSQVIDTQYF
v_call: TRBV6-2/TRBV6-3; d_call: .; j_call: TRBJ2-2; clone_size: few; cdr3_nt: TGTGCCAGCAGACGGACGGGGGCGAAAACCGGGGAGCTGCTTTTT; cdr3_aa: CASRRTGAKTGELLF
v_call: TRBV20-1; d_call: .; j_call: TRBJ2-7; clone_size: many; cdr3_nt: TGCAGTGCTAGAGATCATGTTGCCTACGAGCAGTACTTC; cdr3_aa: CSARDHVAYEQYF
v_call: TRBV4-2; d_call: TRBD2; j_call: TRBJ2-5; clone_size: many; cdr3_nt: TGTGCCAGCAGCCCAGTTAGCGGGAGCGAGACCCAGTACTTC; cdr3_aa: CASSPVSGSETQYF
v_call: TRBV7-3; d_call: .; j_call: TRBJ2-1; clone_size: .; cdr3_nt: TGTGCCAGCAGCCCTACCGGGTACCGTCGTAATGAGCAGTTCTTC; cdr3_aa: CASSPTGYRRNEQFF
v_call: TRBV4-3; d_call: .; j_call: TRBJ2-7; clone_size: many; cdr3_nt: TGCGCCAGCAGCCAAGGTATGGGGGAGAACTACGAGCAGTACTTC; cdr3_aa: CASSQGMGENYEQYF
v_call: TRBV7-2; d_call: TRBD2; j_call: TRBJ2-1; clone_size: many; cdr3_nt: TGTGCCAGCAGCTTAGCCCCCGGACTAGCGGGAGTAGGCAATGAGCAGTTCTTC; cdr3_aa: CASSLAPGLAGVGNEQFF
v_call: TRBV19; d_call: .; j_call: TRBJ1-2; clone_size: many; cdr3_nt: TGTGCCAGTAAGCGCAGGGAGAGCTATGGCTACACCTTC; cdr3_aa: CASKRRESYGYTF
v_call: TRBV4-1; d_call: TRBD2; j_call: TRBJ2-2; clone_size: .; cdr3_nt: TGCGCCAGCTCCGGGACTAGCCTCACCCGGGAGCTTTTTTTT; cdr3_aa: CASSGTSLTRELFF
v_call: TRBV4-2; d_call: .; j_call: TRBJ2-1; clone_size: many; cdr3_nt: TGTGCCAGCAGCCACGACACCCCCGGGGGAGCCGGGGATGAGCAGTTCTTC; cdr3_aa: CASSHDTPGGAGDEQFF